The rows below give T cell receptor beta chains drawn from one sample of a study of blood T cell repertoires in COVID-19. This table comes from immunoSEQ multiplex PCR, and its TCRdb copy is limited to in-frame clones, with some not included. The sample shows over 140,000 clones, approximately 79% of them seen only once. The material sequenced was PBMCs or T cells enriched from blood (not recorded which). The receptor set was obtained from a woman aged 50 to 60 who had recovered from COVID-19. Both conserved end residues are part of each CDR3. The order of the fields is J gene, clone size, V gene, D gene, CDR3 DNA, CDR3 protein. A D gene is named only where the DNA matches it firmly. Clone sizes are given selectively: once, few, many, or a class where the clone is expanded.

J: TRBJ1-2; size: NA; V: TRBV7-8; D: NA; DNA: TGTGCCAGCAGCTTGCGCTCCTGGGGCTACACCTTC; CDR3: CASSLRSWGYTF
J: TRBJ1-1; size: NA; V: TRBV18; D: NA; DNA: TGTGCCAGCTCACCAACAGGCTCCACTGAAGCTTTCTTT; CDR3: CASSPTGSTEAFF
J: TRBJ1-2; size: NA; V: TRBV9; D: NA; DNA: TGTGCCAGCAGCTTACCACCCAGGGATGGCTACACCTTC; CDR3: CASSLPPRDGYTF
J: TRBJ2-7; size: NA; V: TRBV7-2; D: TRBD2; DNA: TGTGCCAGCAGGTATAGCGGGAGCTCCTACGAGCAGTACTTC; CDR3: CASRYSGSSYEQYF
J: TRBJ2-7; size: NA; V: TRBV20-1; D: TRBD1; DNA: TGCAGTGCTAGTGGGACAGCCCTGGGGGAGCAGTACTTC; CDR3: CSASGTALGEQYF
J: TRBJ2-7; size: few; V: TRBV5-1; D: NA; DNA: TGCGCCAGCAGGGCCTCAGGGGCCTCCTACGAGCAGTACTTC; CDR3: CASRASGASYEQYF
J: TRBJ2-2; size: NA; V: TRBV6-5; D: NA; DNA: TGTGCCAGCAGTACTCCCGGCAGGGCCACCGGGGAGCTGTTTTTT; CDR3: CASSTPGRATGELFF
J: TRBJ2-7; size: NA; V: TRBV10-3; D: NA; DNA: TGTGCCATCCAGGACATTTCCTACGAGCAGTACTTC; CDR3: CAIQDISYEQYF
J: TRBJ1-1; size: once; V: TRBV10-1; D: NA; DNA: TGCGCCAGCAGTGAGGGGGGGGTAGGGGGGACTGAAGCTTTCTTT; CDR3: CASSEGGVGGTEAFF
J: TRBJ1-5; size: few; V: TRBV12-3/TRBV12-4; D: NA; DNA: TGTGCCAGCAGTTACAGGGATCAGCCCCAGCATTTT; CDR3: CASSYRDQPQHF
J: TRBJ1-4; size: NA; V: TRBV4-2; D: TRBD1; DNA: TGTGCCAGCAGCCAAGGGCAGATGATACAGGGGGATAATGAAAAACTGTTTTTT; CDR3: CASSQGQMIQGDNEKLFF
J: TRBJ2-3; size: NA; V: TRBV10-2; D: TRBD1; DNA: TGCGCCAGCTCGGAGACAGGGACGGTAGATACGCAGTATTTT; CDR3: CASSETGTVDTQYF
J: TRBJ2-3; size: NA; V: TRBV2; D: NA; DNA: TGTGCCAGCACCCCGGGGGTGAGGACGCCGAAGTCAGATACGCAGTATTTT; CDR3: CASTPGVRTPKSDTQYF
J: TRBJ1-1; size: NA; V: TRBV20-1; D: NA; DNA: TGCAGTGCTAGACATCAAGCTTTCTTT; CDR3: CSARHQAFF
J: TRBJ2-2; size: NA; V: TRBV6-6; D: NA; DNA: TGTGCCAGCAGTTACGTGGCTTCCGGGGAGCTGTTTTTT; CDR3: CASSYVASGELFF
J: TRBJ2-6; size: once; V: TRBV9; D: TRBD1; DNA: TGTGCCAGCAGCCAACCCGGGACAGGGATGAGGGCCAACGTCCTGACTTTC; CDR3: CASSQPGTGMRANVLTF
J: TRBJ1-2; size: NA; V: TRBV9; D: TRBD1; DNA: TGTGCCAGCAGCACGACAGGGCAAAGGGGTGGGGGCTACACCTTC; CDR3: CASSTTGQRGGGYTF
J: TRBJ2-2; size: NA; V: TRBV5-1; D: TRBD1; DNA: TGCGCCAGCAGCACCGGGACAGGGAACACCGGGGAGCTGTTTTTT; CDR3: CASSTGTGNTGELFF
J: TRBJ2-1; size: NA; V: TRBV13; D: TRBD2; DNA: TGTGCCAGCAGCTTAGGCGTAATGGTGTCTAGCGGGGGTAATGAGCAGTTCTTC; CDR3: CASSLGVMVSSGGNEQFF
J: TRBJ2-7; size: NA; V: TRBV4-1; D: NA; DNA: TGCGCCAGCAGCCTCAACGGCTACGAGCAGTACTTC; CDR3: CASSLNGYEQYF